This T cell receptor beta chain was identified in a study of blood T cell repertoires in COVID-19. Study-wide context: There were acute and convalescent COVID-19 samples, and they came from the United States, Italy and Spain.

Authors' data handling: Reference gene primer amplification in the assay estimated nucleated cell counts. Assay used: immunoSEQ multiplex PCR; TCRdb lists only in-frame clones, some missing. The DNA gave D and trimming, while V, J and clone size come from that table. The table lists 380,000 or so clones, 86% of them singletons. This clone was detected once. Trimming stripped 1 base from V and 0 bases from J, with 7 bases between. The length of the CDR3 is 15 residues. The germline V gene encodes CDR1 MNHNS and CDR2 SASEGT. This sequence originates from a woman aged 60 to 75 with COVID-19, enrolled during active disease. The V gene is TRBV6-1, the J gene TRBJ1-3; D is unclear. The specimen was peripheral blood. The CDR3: CASSEDSSSGNTIYF. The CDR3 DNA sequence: TGTGCCAGCAGTGAAGACAGTTCCTCTGGAAACACCATATATTTT.